This T cell receptor (beta chain) is drawn from a study of blood T cell repertoires in COVID-19. About the research overall: The samples span acute and convalescent COVID-19 from the United States, Italy and Spain. From T cells, B-cell-depleted T cells, or PBMCs came the material, which was cDNA or gDNA.

It was during active infection that Seattle patients were enrolled and then longitudinally followed. Using immunoSEQ multiplex PCR, the repertoire was profiled, and TCRdb retains in-frame clones only, with some absent. The data show roughly 200,000 clones, approximately 86% seen once. The CDR3 contains 16 residues. Germline V lookup: CDR1 MDHEN, CDR2 SYDVKM. Trimming took 6 bases from V and 3 from J; bases not matched to a gene: 10. This chain connects TRBV28 to TRBJ1-4; 7 nucleotides match TRBD1. Sequencing was done on a sample of peripheral blood. The sequence derives from a woman aged 25-40 years with COVID-19, enrolled during active disease. CDR3: CASSRIRQGPNEKLFF. CDR3 DNA: TGTGCCAGCAGCCGGATCCGACAGGGACCTAATGAAAAACTGTTTTTT.